The clone carrying this T cell receptor (beta chain) was seen just once. Its specificity is not known. The repertoire was sequenced with immunoSEQ multiplex PCR; TCRdb's copy has only in-frame clones and lacks some. This table has about 350,000 clones, less than 90% appearing once. This sample was included in a study of Ad26.COV2.S vaccination and SARS-CoV-2 variants. Overall study: Enrolled in COV1001, the donor was in the Ad26.COV2.S trial arm, which received the vaccine. General study points: Spike-specific TCR breadth ran higher among vaccine recipients than placebo recipients. Non-spike TCR breadth showed similarity between vaccine and placebo recipients. Spike-specific CD8+ and CD4+ T cell responses reportedly showed substantial breadth after vaccination.

The treatment was: about 20 received Ad26.COV2.S at low or high dose, single or two shots; roughly five received placebo; per-sample allocation not given. Sampling was performed 63 days after the first vaccine or placebo injection. The CDR3 has 13 residues. Looked up from germline, CDR1 is MDHEN and CDR2 is SYDVKM. Deletions cut 3 bases from V and 3 bases from J, with 8 bases between. This chain connects TRBV28 to TRBJ1-2; D may be TRBD1 (5 bases). Sequences were derived from peripheral blood, sampled in a trial of Ad26.COV2.S vaccine versus placebo. This receptor was identified in a person aged 18-65 years who received the Ad26.COV2.S COVID-19 vaccine or a placebo. Here the CDR3 reads CASSLAGDYGYTF. In DNA, the CDR3 is TGTGCCAGCAGTTTGGCGGGGGACTATGGCTACACCTTC.